This paragraph reports one T cell receptor (beta chain). This sample is part of a study of blood T cell repertoires in COVID-19. Study-wide background: Acute and convalescent COVID-19 specimens originated in the United States, Italy and Spain. From T cells, B-cell-depleted T cells, or PBMCs came the material, which was cDNA or gDNA.

Looked up from germline, CDR1 is MNHEY and CDR2 is SVGEGT. This CDR3 is 15 amino acids long. V trimming: 4 bases; J trimming: 7 bases; junction bases outside the gene matches: 10. Per the original methods: Researchers report that nucleated cell counts were estimated from reference gene primer amplification. Clones were sequenced by immunoSEQ multiplex PCR, and TCRdb holds only the in-frame ones, with some missing. The V and J calls and the clone size are those of that table, but D and trimming were determined from the DNA. Of around 150,000 clones in the sample, approximately 92% were seen once. The receptor was isolated from a woman between 50 and 59 years old with acute or convalescent COVID-19. Sample: peripheral blood. This chain connects TRBV6-2 or TRBV6-3 to TRBJ2-7; 10 bases map to TRBD2. The CDR3: CASSFAAGGPSEQYF. CDR3 DNA: TGTGCCAGCAGTTTTGCAGCGGGAGGGCCGAGTGAGCAGTACTTC.